The clone carrying this T cell receptor beta chain was seen a few times. The sample belongs to a study of response to subunit inactivated influenza vaccine. The V gene's germline CDR1 is SGHRS and CDR2 YFSETQ. This CDR3 is built from 16 residues. J gave up 1 base and V 2 bases, and 9 bases lay outside the gene matches. TCRdb processed the RT-PCR reads anew with MiXCR; each CDR3 protein has one entry. The repertoire includes under 200,000 distinct CDR3 sequences, roughly a tenth of them detected once, and roughly 12% sits in the top ten. The chain is built from TRBV5-1 and TRBJ2-7, with 7 bases that match TRBD1. This receptor was identified in a man in his forties or fifties who received an inactivated influenza vaccine. This material consisted of non-naive T cells sorted from PBMCs, taken 45 days after vaccination. This CDR3 is CASSFGMGQISYEQYF. The CDR3 nucleotides are TGCGCCAGCAGCTTTGGGATGGGACAGATATCCTACGAGCAGTACTTC.